Each of the 27 T cell receptor beta chains below was sequenced from the same sample in a study of T-cell reconstitution after alpha-beta-depleted transplantation in children. Preparing the TCRbeta library involved the use of unique molecular identifiers. TCRdb called the PCR reads again in MiXCR, with one record for every CDR3 protein. The table records more than 100,000 distinct CDR3 sequences, 23% of them present only once. The sample in question was PBMCs, mostly from graft donor cells, obtained 180 days after TCRalphabeta/CD19-depleted stem cell transplant. All receptors come from a male patient under 10 years old who had a stem cell transplant for chronic granulomatous disease, so the T cells may come from the graft donor.

There are many counts of this clonotype. This sequence joins TRBV12-3 or TRBV12-4 and TRBJ2-6; D may be TRBD1 (6 bases). The CDR3 length is 15 residues. Deletions cut 2 bases from V and 2 bases from J, with 7 bases between. CDR3 nucleotide sequence: TGTGCCAGCAGTTTAAAGGGGGCTGGGGCCAACGTCCTGACTTTC. This translates into CASSLKGAGANVLTF.

The table lists this clonotype with many counts. The J gene is TRBJ2-3, the V gene TRBV7-6, with D possibly matching TRBD2 (6 bases). Germline V gene lookup returns CDR1 SGHVS and CDR2 FNYEAQ. The germline V and J ends were trimmed by 4 bases and 4 bases, with 15 bases remaining between them. This CDR3 is 15 amino acids long. The CDR3 DNA reads TGTGCCAGCAGCTCCCCCCCGCGGGGCGCAGATACGCAGTATTTT. It translates to CASSSPPRGADTQYF.

In its sample, this clonotype was seen many times. The CDR3 sequence: CASSDNLDGTYEQYF. CDR3 nucleotide sequence: TGTGCCAGCAGCGATAATCTGGACGGAACCTACGAGCAGTACTTC. The genes are TRBV5-6 and TRBJ2-7; D is uncertain. The CDR3 length is 15 residues. V lost 4 bases and J lost 2, with 16 bases in between. Germline-derived CDR1 and CDR2 are SGHDT and YYEEEE.

V gene TRBV12-3 or TRBV12-4 combines with J gene TRBJ2-3; D is ambiguous. The V end lost 6 bases, the J end lost 0 bases, and 13 bases lay between the germline ends. The CDR3 length is 15 residues. Here the CDR3 DNA reads TGTGCCAGCAGCCCACAGATAACTAGCACAGATACGCAGTATTTT. Amino acids: CASSPQITSTDTQYF.

V gene TRBV20-1 combines with J gene TRBJ2-7, with TRBD1 matching over 7 bases. The CDR3 consists of 16 residues. Germline trimming cut 0 bases from V and 6 bases from J; bases unmatched to any gene: 14. The germline V gene has CDR1 DFQATT and CDR2 SNEGSKA (reference sequence). CDR3 protein: CSARDQVTGSPREQYF. The DNA for the CDR3 is TGCAGTGCTAGAGATCAGGTGACAGGGTCGCCGCGCGAGCAGTACTTC.

This clonotype was detected many times. The chain employs TRBV15 and TRBJ2-3, with D hard to call. Germline V gene data show CDR1 as LNHNV and CDR2 as YYDKDF (reference sequence). This CDR3 has 13 residues. V gave up 0 bases and J gave up 5 bases, with 6 bases separating them. The CDR3: CATSRDRGDTQYF. The CDR3, as DNA: TGTGCCACCAGCAGAGATCGTGGAGATACGCAGTATTTT.

This clonotype was seen only a few times. The chain links TRBV9 to TRBJ2-3; D ambiguous. Per the germline V gene, CDR1 is SGDLS and CDR2 is YYNGEE. Trimming stripped 0 bases from V and 6 bases from J, with 11 bases between. The CDR3 extends over 14 amino acids. The CDR3 sequence: CASSVDRGWDTQYF. Here the CDR3 DNA reads TGTGCCAGCAGCGTAGACCGCGGCTGGGATACGCAGTATTTT.

CDR3 in amino acids: CASSYSHTSGPSTDTQYF. CDR3 bases: TGTGCCAGCAGTTACTCCCACACTAGCGGACCTAGCACAGATACGCAGTATTTT. The rearrangement uses TRBV6-5 and TRBJ2-3; the match to TRBD2 covers 8 bases. After removal of 0 bases from V and 0 bases from J, the junction contained 8 bases not matched to a gene. The germline V gene has CDR1 MNHEY and CDR2 SVGAGI. This CDR3 has 18 amino acids.

This clonotype has only a few counts. The chain links TRBV5-1 to TRBJ2-7; TRBD1 agrees at 7 bases. This CDR3 contains 14 residues. Looked up from germline, CDR1 is SGHRS and CDR2 is YFSETQ. Losses at the gene ends were 4 bases for V and 2 bases for J; bases not matched to a gene: 6. CDR3 in amino acids: CASSPTTGTYEQYF. DNA for the CDR3: TGCGCCAGCAGCCCGACGACAGGGACCTACGAGCAGTACTTC. Based on the CDR3 plus reference TRBV5-1 and TRBJ2-7, the full variable domain is KAGVTQTPRYLIKTRGQQVTLSCSPISGHRSVSWYQQTPGQGLQFLFEYFSETQRNKGNFPGRFSGRQFSNSRSEMNVSTLELGDSALYLCASSPTTGTYEQYFGPGTRLTVT.

The chain links TRBV10-3 to TRBJ2-1; 7 bases agree with TRBD1. The trim removed 2 bases at V and 4 bases at J, leaving 5 bases unmatched. Looked up from germline, CDR1 is ENHRY and CDR2 is SYGVKD. The CDR3 has 15 residues. Here the CDR3 reads CAISEGTDVYNEQFF. The CDR3 region has the DNA TGTGCCATCAGTGAGGGGACAGACGTATACAATGAGCAGTTCTTC.

This clonotype was seen many times. This chain links TRBV10-2 with TRBJ2-7; 12 bases agree with TRBD2. CDR3 length: 14 residues. Per germline, CDR1 WSHSY and CDR2 SAAADI. With 6 bases clipped from V and 3 bases from J, the junction kept 3 bases outside the gene matches. The CDR3 DNA follows: TGCGCCAGCAGAGGACTAGCGGGATTCTACGAGCAGTACTTC. Residues: CASRGLAGFYEQYF.

This clonotype came up a few times. This chain connects TRBV28 to TRBJ1-2; 11 bases fit TRBD1. CDR3 length: 15 amino acids. V was clipped by 5 bases and J by 4 bases; unmatched bases: 6. Looked up from germline, CDR1 is MDHEN and CDR2 is SYDVKM. This chain's CDR3 is CASSTGQGAIYGYTF. In DNA, the CDR3 is TGTGCCAGCAGTACCGGACAGGGGGCGATCTATGGCTACACCTTC.

This clonotype has ten or more counts. The rearrangement links TRBV27 to TRBJ2-5; a weak D match, TRBD2 (5 bases). This CDR3 contains 13 residues. V lost 6 bases, J lost 5 bases, and 13 bases lay in between. The V gene's germline CDR1 is MNHEY and CDR2 SMNVEV (reference sequence). The CDR3 DNA follows: TGTGCCAGCAGCCCGGATCGGAGGGAGACCCAGTACTTC. Its protein product is CASSPDRRETQYF.

This clonotype was counted between two and nine times. The chain uses TRBV28 and TRBJ2-7; D gene ambiguous. In germline, CDR1 is MDHEN, CDR2 SYDVKM. Trimming left V 3 bases short and J 2 bases short, with 8 bases between. The CDR3 loop spans 13 amino acids. Here the CDR3 reads CASSFPPTYEQYF. The CDR3 DNA reads as TGTGCCAGCAGTTTCCCGCCGACCTACGAGCAGTACTTC.

This clonotype was seen repeatedly, ten times or more. CDR3 region: CASRRGLAGLPYEQYF. The DNA of the CDR3 is TGTGCCAGCAGACGTGGACTAGCGGGCTTGCCCTACGAGCAGTACTTC. This chain joins TRBV12-3 or TRBV12-4 and TRBJ2-7; 11 nucleotides align to TRBD2. The J segment lost 2 bases and the V segment lost 6 bases, leaving 9 bases of the junction unmatched. The CDR3 runs to 16 residues.

J is TRBJ2-6 and V is TRBV12-3 or TRBV12-4; D is unclear. The CDR3 has 15 residues. V lost 1 base and J lost 0, with 4 bases in between. The CDR3 sequence: CASSLVSSGANVLTF. The CDR3 DNA sequence: TGTGCCAGCAGTTTAGTGAGCTCTGGGGCCAACGTCCTGACTTTC.

The chain is built from TRBV27 and TRBJ1-1, with TRBD1 identical over 7 bases. The CDR3 is made up of 15 amino acids. CDR1 and CDR2 (germline): MNHEY, SMNVEV (reference sequence). V dropped 7 bases and J dropped 4; count of bases not matched to a gene: 12. CDR3 DNA: TGTGCCAGCACCACCCGAGGGGGCAAGAGCACTGAAGCTTTCTTT. Translating it yields CASTTRGGKSTEAFF.

This clonotype was counted at least ten times. CDR3 coding DNA: TGTGCCAGCAGCGAGGACAGGGGGAGTGAACAGTTCTTC. This encodes CASSEDRGSEQFF. The V gene is TRBV5-6, the J gene TRBJ2-1, with 10 bases fitting TRBD1. CDR3 length equals 13 residues. CDR1 is SGHDT and CDR2 is YYEEEE in the germline V gene. V was clipped by 4 bases and J by 13 bases; unmatched bases: 8.

In its sample, this clonotype was seen many times. This sequence joins TRBV6-5 and TRBJ2-5; the D is unclear. The CDR3 is 14 residues long. Germline V gives CDR1 MNHEY, CDR2 SVGAGI. Trimming left V 0 bases short and J 2 bases short, with 7 bases between. CDR3 region: CASSYSGTQETQYF. The CDR3 DNA is TGTGCCAGCAGTTACTCAGGAACTCAAGAGACCCAGTACTTC.

This clonotype has at least ten counts. V is TRBV30 and J is TRBJ2-7, with D unresolved. CDR1 is GTSNPN, CDR2 SVGIG, per germline (reference sequence). Trimming shortened V by 0 bases and J by 7 bases, and 13 bases separated the two germline ends. The CDR3 extends over 13 amino acids. The CDR3 bases are TGTGCCTGGAGTGTAGGTACTTATGGAGAGCAGTACTTC. It encodes CAWSVGTYGEQYF.

Ten or more counts support this clonotype. The chain carries TRBV6-1 and TRBJ2-7; no clear D. The CDR3 is made up of 14 amino acids. Trimming left V 6 bases short and J 3 bases short, with 15 bases between. Germline V gene sequence: CDR1 MNHNS, CDR2 SASEGT. This CDR3 is CASSPGPVGYEQYF. The CDR3 bases are TGTGCCAGCAGCCCCGGACCTGTGGGCTACGAGCAGTACTTC.

The chain carries TRBV7-9 and TRBJ2-5; a weak D match, TRBD2 (6 bases). CDR1 is SEHNR and CDR2 is FQNEAQ in the germline V gene (reference sequence). The V end lost 5 bases, the J end lost 5 bases, and 21 bases lay between the germline ends. The CDR3 loop spans 16 amino acids. DNA for the CDR3: TGTGCCAGCAGCGAACCGGGGGTCGGGGAGCGGGAGACCCAGTACTTC. Encoded protein: CASSEPGVGERETQYF.

This clonotype was counted at least ten times. The chain has TRBV7-2 and TRBJ2-7; 7 bases match TRBD2. Looked up from germline, CDR1 is SGHTA and CDR2 is FQGNSA. J gave up 1 base and V 4 bases, and 22 bases lay outside the gene matches. This CDR3 has 20 amino acids. The CDR3 is CASSSPWRVGSSGSSYEQYF. The CDR3 DNA reads TGTGCCAGCAGCTCCCCTTGGCGGGTGGGATCTAGCGGTAGTTCCTACGAGCAGTACTTC.

The chain carries TRBV12-3 or TRBV12-4 and TRBJ2-1; D is undetermined. Trimming removed 4 bases from V and 9 bases from J, with 10 bases in between. The CDR3 sequence is 12 residues long. The CDR3 DNA is TGTGCCAGCAGTTCACGTTCGGGTGAGCAGTTCTTC. Translating it yields CASSSRSGEQFF.

This clonotype has more than one count but fewer than ten. The chain recombines TRBV3-1 with TRBJ2-5; 9 bases line up with TRBD1. The CDR3 runs 15 residues. Germline values: CDR1 LGHDT, CDR2 YNNKEL (reference sequence). Unmatched junction bases numbered 3, after V lost 0 bases and J lost 4 bases. The CDR3 is CASSQDRDRVETQYF. CDR3 nucleotides: TGTGCCAGCAGCCAAGATAGGGACAGGGTAGAGACCCAGTACTTC.

The table lists this clonotype with many counts. The chain links TRBV7-2 to TRBJ2-3; 7 bases agree with TRBD2. In germline, CDR1 is SGHTA, CDR2 FQGNSA. Trimming cost V 4 bases and J 4 bases; bases outside gene matches: 11. The CDR3 has 16 residues. CDR3 coding DNA: TGTGCCAGCAGCTCGTACCTAGCGGCGGAGGCAGATACGCAGTATTTT. This encodes CASSSYLAAEADTQYF. Full variable domain (missing parts from reference TRBV7-2 and TRBJ2-3): GAGVSQSPSNKVTEKGKDVELRCDPISGHTALYWYRQSLGQGLEFLIYFQGNSAPDKSGLPSDRFSAERTGGSVSTLTIQRTQQEDSAVYLCASSSYLAAEADTQYFGPGTRLTVL.

The chain couples TRBV6-4 to TRBJ2-2; D unclear. CDR3 length: 13 residues. CDR1 is MRHNA and CDR2 is SNTAGT in the germline V gene. Trimming took off 3 bases at V and 2 bases at J, with 4 bases between the two ends. CDR3 bases: TGTGCCAGCAGTGAGGACAACACCGGGGAGCTGTTTTTT. It yields the protein CASSEDNTGELFF.